The 7 T cell receptor beta chains below were found in one sample sequenced in a study of OX40 agonist ivuxolimab in advanced cancers. Produced via immunoSEQ multiplex PCR; TCRdb's table is partial and in-frame only. The sample contains around 80,000 clones, 75% to 90% of which appear only once. Sequences were derived from CD4+ or CD8+ T cells sorted from blood, sampled in a trial of the OX40 agonist ivuxolimab. The receptors originated from an adult with an advanced solid tumor such as melanoma, head and neck, liver or kidney cancer.

The chain combines TRBV5-1 with TRBJ2-7, with a possible D match to TRBD2 (6 bases). The germline V gene encodes CDR1 SGHRS and CDR2 YFSETQ. Between the trimmed V and J ends, which lost 0 bases and 6 bases, there was a span of 10 bases. The CDR3 consists of 13 residues. The CDR3 loop reads CASSLAGVVEQYF. In DNA, the CDR3 is TGCGCCAGCAGCTTGGCGGGGGTTGTCGAGCAGTACTTC. The full variable domain, with the rest looked up from reference TRBV5-1 and TRBJ2-7, is KAGVTQTPRYLIKTRGQQVTLSCSPISGHRSVSWYQQTPGQGLQFLFEYFSETQRNKGNFPGRFSGRQFSNSRSEMNVSTLELGDSALYLCASSLAGVVEQYFGPGTRLTVT.

The chain uses TRBV9 and TRBJ2-2, with a tentative D call TRBD1 (6 bases). Germline V gene lookup returns CDR1 SGDLS and CDR2 YYNGEE. V lost 4 bases and J lost 5, with 21 bases in between. This CDR3 comprises 17 residues. The CDR3 loop is CASSSPKGGGYTGELFF. In nucleotides, the CDR3 is TGTGCCAGCAGCTCTCCGAAAGGGGGTGGATATACCGGGGAGCTGTTTTTT.

This chain links TRBV10-2 with TRBJ2-2, with D hard to call. The germline V and J ends were trimmed by 3 bases and 6 bases, with 5 bases remaining between them. Germline CDR1 WSHSY, CDR2 SAAADI. The CDR3 length is 12 residues. CDR3 bases: TGCGCCAGCAGTGAAGGTCCCGGGGAGCTGTTTTTT. This encodes CASSEGPGELFF.

The chain is built from TRBV2 and TRBJ1-1; D call uncertain. CDR3 length: 14 amino acids. The V end was cut by 1 base, the J end by 6 bases, with 12 bases between. Germline assignment: CDR1 SNHLY and CDR2 FYNNEI. This chain's CDR3 is CASSEVAGWAEAFF. CDR3 bases: TGTGCCAGCAGTGAAGTTGCGGGGTGGGCTGAAGCTTTCTTT. Looking up the rest from reference TRBV2 and TRBJ1-1 gives the full variable domain: EPEVTQTPSHQVTQMGQEVILRCVPISNHLYFYWYRQILGQKVEFLVSFYNNEISEKSEIFDDQFSVERPDGSNFTLKIRSTKLEDSAMYFCASSEVAGWAEAFFGQGTRLTVV.

This chain joins TRBV7-9 and TRBJ2-5; D tentatively fits TRBD1 or TRBD2 (5 bases each). V lost 6 bases to trimming and J lost 4 bases, with 21 bases between them. The CDR3 contains 16 residues. Germline lookup yields CDR1 SEHNR and CDR2 FQNEAQ (reference sequence). The CDR3 is CASSLSGPGPLETQYF. The DNA for the CDR3 is TGTGCCAGCAGTTTATCGGGACCTGGTCCCTTAGAGACCCAGTACTTC.

The chain is built from TRBV18 and TRBJ1-3, with 9 bases fitting TRBD1. CDR3 length: 16 residues. V gave up 3 bases and J gave up 1 base; unmatched junction bases: 4. Germline lookup yields CDR1 KGHSH and CDR2 LQKENI. The CDR3 DNA is TGTGCCAGCTCACCGACAGGGGGTCGATCTGGAAACACCATATATTTT. Its protein product is CASSPTGGRSGNTIYF.

This clone showed up just once. This chain uses TRBV7-3 with TRBJ1-2, with D hard to call. With 2 bases removed from V and 4 bases from J, the gap between germline ends came to 11 bases. CDR1 SGHTA and CDR2 FQGTGA come from the germline V gene. CDR3 length: 14 amino acids. CDR3 DNA: TGTGCCAGCAGCTTAGGAGGTAGCTCCTATGGCTACACCTTC. Its translation is CASSLGGSSYGYTF.